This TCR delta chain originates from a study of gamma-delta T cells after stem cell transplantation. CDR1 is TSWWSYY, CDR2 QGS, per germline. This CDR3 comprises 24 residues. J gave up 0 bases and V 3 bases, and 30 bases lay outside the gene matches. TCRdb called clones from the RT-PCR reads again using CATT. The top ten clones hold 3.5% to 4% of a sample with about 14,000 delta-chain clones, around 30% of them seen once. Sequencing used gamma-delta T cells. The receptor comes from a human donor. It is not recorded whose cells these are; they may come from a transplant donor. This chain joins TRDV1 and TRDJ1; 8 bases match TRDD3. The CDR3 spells CALGDHSRLSSSRNGGLYTDKLIF. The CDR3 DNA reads TGTGCTCTTGGGGACCATTCTCGGCTTAGCTCGAGCCGTAATGGGGGATTGTACACCGATAAACTCATCTTT.